Presented here are 2 T cell receptor beta chains from one specimen sequenced in a study of memory CD4+ T cells and cytomegalovirus serostatus. Produced via immunoSEQ multiplex PCR; TCRdb's table is partial and in-frame only. The sample has 75,000 to 90,000 clones, 80% seen once. The sort gate was single viable CD3+CD4+CD8-CD45RO+ cells for memory CD4+ T cells. The sequencing sample was made of memory CD4+ T cells from blood. All receptors derive from an adult in good health and CMV-seronegative.

The chain has TRBV2 and TRBJ2-7; the match to TRBD1 covers 7 bases. The CDR3 runs to 14 residues. Trimming removed 4 bases from V and 1 base from J; junction bases left unmatched: 4. CDR1 and CDR2 from the germline V gene are SNHLY and FYNNEI. The chain's CDR3 is CASSAGGFSYEQYF. CDR3 coding DNA: TGTGCCAGCAGTGCAGGGGGTTTTTCCTACGAGCAGTACTTC.

The genes are TRBV19 and TRBJ1-6; D uncertain. The CDR3 covers 16 residues. CDR1 and CDR2 (germline): LNHDA, SQIVND (reference sequence). Between the trimmed V and J ends, which lost 7 bases and 1 base, there was a span of 14 bases. The CDR3 reads CASNARAESYNSPLHF. The DNA of the CDR3 is TGTGCCAGTAACGCTAGAGCGGAATCCTATAATTCACCCCTCCACTTT. Full variable domain (rest looked up from reference TRBV19 and TRBJ1-6): DGGITQSPKYLFRKEGQNVTLSCEQNLNHDAMYWYRQDPGQGLRLIYYSQIVNDFQKGDIAEGYSVSREKKESFPLTVTSAQKNPTAFYLCASNARAESYNSPLHFGNGTRLTVT.